Following are 4 T cell receptor beta chains from one sample sequenced in a study of response to subunit inactivated influenza vaccine. TCRdb called the RT-PCR reads again in MiXCR, with one record for every CDR3 protein. The sample comprises approximately 500,000 distinct CDR3 sequences, 10% to 15% of which are singletons, and about an eighth rests with the top ten. The sequenced sample was PBMCs from blood, obtained 40 to 50 days after vaccination. The receptors stem from a man over 45 who received an inactivated influenza vaccine.

Concerning this clonotype: A read error may account for a junction end that differs from germline. The V and J genes are TRBV12-3 or TRBV12-4 and TRBJ2-1, with TRBD2 as a possible D gene (5 bases). This CDR3 contains 15 residues. This chain's CDR3 is CASRLAHEDYNEQFF. The CDR3 DNA follows: TGTGCCAGCAGATTAGCGCACGAGGACTACAATGAGCAGTTCTTC.

The table lists this clonotype with a few counts. The chain recombines TRBV5-1 with TRBJ2-2; unclear D gene. Between the trimmed V and J ends, which lost 5 bases and 6 bases, there was a span of 8 bases. Germline lookup yields CDR1 SGHRS and CDR2 YFSETQ. The CDR3 is 12 residues long. The CDR3 nucleotides are TGCGCCAGCAGGTGGCAGTCCGGGGAGCTGTTTTTT. Protein sequence: CASRWQSGELFF.

This clonotype was counted ten times or more. V gene TRBV12-3 or TRBV12-4 combines with J gene TRBJ2-7; D unresolved. The CDR3 loop spans 12 amino acids. V was clipped by 6 bases and J by 2 bases, with 8 bases between them. CDR3 nucleotide sequence: TGTGCCAGCAGCCTACTAACCTACGAGCAGTACTTC. Its protein product is CASSLLTYEQYF.

This clonotype was counted between two and nine times. The rearrangement links TRBV3-1 to TRBJ2-1, with 10 bases aligning to TRBD1. This CDR3 has 14 amino acids. CDR1 LGHDT and CDR2 YNNKEL come from the germline V gene (reference sequence). With 4 bases clipped from V and 9 bases from J, the junction kept 6 bases outside the gene matches. This chain's CDR3 is CASSPSTGGTEQFF. As DNA, the CDR3 is TGTGCCAGCAGCCCATCGACAGGGGGCACTGAGCAGTTCTTC.